Below, 29 T cell receptor beta chains from the same sample are listed, as sequenced in a study of glioma-infiltrating T cells. Using RNA template, CDR3s of TCR alpha and beta were amplified with iRepertoire arm-PCR. TCRdb re-derived calls from the multiplex PCR reads in MiXCR, one entry per CDR3 protein. The sample yields under 200,000 distinct CDR3 sequences, roughly 45% seen once. Sequenced: glioma tissue, nonneoplastic brain tissue, or PBMCs (not recorded which). All receptors come from a human donor with low-grade glioma or glioblastoma, undergoing nonglioma brain surgery, or in good health (not recorded which).

This clonotype has more than one count but fewer than ten. This may be a read error, as it is one base from a much larger clone. The V and J genes are TRBV25-1 and TRBJ2-7; 7 nucleotides match TRBD1. The CDR3 loop spans 14 amino acids. Germline assignment: CDR1 MGHDK and CDR2 SYGVNS. As DNA, the CDR3 is TGTGCCAGCAGTGAATTCGGGACAGACTACGAGCAGTGCTTC. It translates to CASSEFGTDYEQCF.

A note on this clonotype: A much larger clone differs by one base, so this may be a read error. The V and J genes are TRBV2 and TRBJ1-5; a weak D match, TRBD1 (6 bases). The germline V and J ends were trimmed by 6 bases and 9 bases, with 12 bases remaining between them. This CDR3 contains 12 residues. Germline V gene lookup returns CDR1 SNHLY and CDR2 FYNNEI. CDR3 DNA: TGTGCCAGCAGGGGACAAGGACTGCCCCAGCATTTT. This encodes CASRGQGLPQHF. The full variable domain, rest sourced from reference TRBV2 and TRBJ1-5, is EPEVTQTPSHQVTQMGQEVILRCVPISNHLYFYWYRQILGQKVEFLVSFYNNEISEKSEIFDDQFSVERPDGSNFTLKIRSTKLEDSAMYFCASRGQGLPQHFGDGTRLSIL.

This clonotype was observed at least ten times. The V call is TRBV28, the J call TRBJ1-1; D call uncertain. The germline V and J ends were trimmed by 3 bases and 6 bases, with 8 bases remaining between them. Germline V CDR1 and CDR2: MDHEN, SYDVKM. The CDR3 length is 12 residues. CDR3 sequence reads: CASSLLQAEAFF. DNA of the CDR3: TGTGCCAGCAGTTTGCTGCAGGCTGAAGCTTTCTTT.

V gene TRBV7-9 combines with J gene TRBJ2-1; D is perhaps TRBD2 (5 bases). Germline V gene data show CDR1 as SEHNR and CDR2 as FQNEAQ (reference sequence). CDR3 length: 15 amino acids. Between the trimmed V and J ends, which lost 2 bases and 8 bases, there was a span of 16 bases. In DNA, the CDR3 is TGTGCCAGCAGCTTACCGGGATCCCAAGTCCATGAGCAGTTCTTC. This encodes CASSLPGSQVHEQFF.

This clonotype was observed once. This chain uses TRBV5-1 with TRBJ2-3; D call uncertain. The germline V gene has CDR1 SGHRS and CDR2 YFSETQ. V was pared by 2 bases and J by 1 base, with 11 bases between. CDR3 size: 15 residues. The CDR3 nucleotides are TGCGCCAGCAGCTTTTTTTTAGGTGGCACAGATACGCAGTATTTT. Its protein product is CASSFFLGGTDTQYF.

Ten or more counts support this clonotype. The rearrangement links TRBV2 to TRBJ1-2, with D maybe TRBD1 (5 bases). The V end lost 2 bases, the J end lost 3 bases, and 7 bases lay between the germline ends. This CDR3 region has 13 residues. The germline gives CDR1 SNHLY, CDR2 FYNNEI. CDR3 in amino acids: CASSELGDYGYTF. DNA for the CDR3: TGTGCCAGCAGTGAACTGGGGGACTATGGCTACACCTTC.

The table lists this clonotype with a count of one. The chain has TRBV14 and TRBJ1-5, with 7 bases lining up with TRBD1. The CDR3 length is 15 residues. Trimming took 3 bases from V and 2 from J; bases not matched to a gene: 4. Germline V CDR1 and CDR2: SGHDN, FVKESK. The CDR3 bases are TGTGCCAGCAGCCACCGGGACAGCGGCAATCAGCCCCAGCATTTT. Protein sequence: CASSHRDSGNQPQHF.

The rearrangement joins TRBV19 to TRBJ1-3; D not resolved. The CDR3 spans 15 residues. Trimming stripped 5 bases from V and 0 bases from J, with 11 bases between. CDR1 and CDR2 from the germline V gene are LNHDA and SQIVND (reference sequence). The CDR3 here is CASSSRTFSGNTIYF. In DNA form, the CDR3 reads TGTGCCAGTAGTTCCCGGACCTTCTCTGGAAACACCATATATTTT.

This clonotype occurred a few times. The chain has TRBV18 and TRBJ2-7; D is perhaps TRBD1 (5 bases). The V end lost 5 bases, the J end lost 6 bases, and 17 bases lay between the germline ends. The CDR3 has 14 amino acids. CDR1 is KGHSH and CDR2 is LQKENI in the germline V gene. The CDR3 DNA sequence: TGTGCCAGCTCAATTCCCCAGGGTGCCGTCGAGCAGTACTTC. Translating it yields CASSIPQGAVEQYF.

This clonotype was found a few times. The chain recombines TRBV12-3 or TRBV12-4 with TRBJ2-1, with 11 nucleotides matching TRBD2. This CDR3 region has 16 residues. Trimming at V came to 5 bases and at J to 5 bases, leaving 8 bases not matched to a gene. CDR3 loop: CASSPLAGAGHNEQFF. The CDR3 DNA reads as TGTGCCAGCAGTCCACTAGCGGGAGCAGGCCACAATGAGCAGTTCTTC.

This clonotype was picked up many times. The chain has TRBV28 and TRBJ1-2, with D hard to call. The CDR3 is 13 residues long. The germline CDR1 and CDR2 sequences are MDHEN and SYDVKM. Trimming removed 5 bases at V and 5 bases at J, with 12 bases between. This chain's CDR3 is CASSQPPGYGYTF. The CDR3, as DNA: TGTGCCAGCAGTCAACCGCCGGGGTATGGCTACACCTTC.

V usage is TRBV6-2 or TRBV6-3 and J usage is TRBJ2-3, with D tentatively TRBD1 (5 bases). There are 16 residues in the CDR3. Germline V gene sequence: CDR1 MNHEY, CDR2 SVGEGT. Trimming removed 6 bases at V and 0 bases at J, with 16 bases between. CDR3 in amino acids: CASSRVGPYSTDTQYF. CDR3 nucleotides: TGTGCCAGCAGCCGTGTGGGGCCATATAGCACAGATACGCAGTATTTT.

This clonotype was counted at least ten times. The V call is TRBV6-1, the J call TRBJ2-7; 9 bases match TRBD1. The CDR3 runs 13 residues. CDR1 and CDR2 (germline): MNHNS, SASEGT. V shed 6 bases, J shed 7 bases, and the junction held 7 bases outside the gene matches. Here the CDR3 DNA reads TGTGCCAGCAGCTGGACAGGGGATCGAGAGCAGTACTTC. It yields the protein CASSWTGDREQYF.

The chain recombines TRBV19 with TRBJ2-7, with D tentatively TRBD1 or TRBD2 (7 bases each). The CDR3 spans 14 residues. Deletions cut 5 bases from V and 3 bases from J, with 14 bases between. The germline CDR1 and CDR2 sequences are LNHDA and SQIVND (reference sequence). The CDR3 bases are TGTGCCAGTAGTCCAGGGGGGGCAGGCTACGAGCAGTACTTC. Translated: CASSPGGAGYEQYF.

This clonotype occurred a few times. This chain connects TRBV2 to TRBJ1-5; TRBD1 aligns across 7 bases. Germline V CDR1 and CDR2: SNHLY, FYNNEI. V shed 10 bases, J shed 6 bases, and the junction held 15 bases outside the gene matches. The CDR3 contains 15 residues. CDR3 bases: TGTGCCATTGACGATGACAGGGTCTCCGTTCAGCCCCAGCATTTT. Protein: CAIDDDRVSVQPQHF.

With regard to this clonotype: A read error may explain this, as a much larger clone is one base away. The rearrangement joins TRBV2 to TRBJ2-3; 7 bases are a match to TRBD2. The CDR3 is made up of 16 amino acids. Germline CDR1 and CDR2: SNHLY and FYNNEI. The junction had 9 bases not matched to a gene; V was cut back by 1 base and J by 5 bases. Written as DNA, the CDR3 is TGTGCCAGCAGTGAAGACTGGGAGGGTGGCAGAGATACGCAGTATTTT. Protein: CASSEDWEGGRDTQYF.

This clonotype showed up just a few times. The genes are TRBV4-1 and TRBJ1-2; D is perhaps TRBD1 (6 bases). V dropped 0 bases and J dropped 8 bases, with 16 bases sitting between them. This CDR3 region has 15 residues. Germline V CDR1 and CDR2: MGHRA, YSYEKL. CDR3 loop: CASSQDKGQQTGYTF. In DNA form, the CDR3 reads TGCGCCAGCAGCCAAGATAAGGGACAACAAACGGGCTACACCTTC.

This clonotype was recorded many times. This chain uses TRBV7-9 with TRBJ1-1; D is uncertain. Germline lookup yields CDR1 SEHNR and CDR2 FQNEAQ (reference sequence). The CDR3 spans 13 residues. Trimming left V 2 bases short and J 1 base short, with 5 bases between. The CDR3 DNA is TGTGCCAGCAGCTTAAAAGCGAACACTGAAGCTTTCTTT. Translated: CASSLKANTEAFF.

As for this clonotype: This may be a read error: a much more frequent sequence differs by one nucleotide. The rearrangement uses TRBV20-1 and TRBJ2-1, with 7 bases matching TRBD2. CDR3 length equals 13 residues. Germline V gene lookup returns CDR1 DFQATT and CDR2 SNEGSKA (reference sequence). The trim removed 5 bases at V and 14 bases at J, leaving 15 bases unmatched. The CDR3 protein is CSALTSWREGEFF. CDR3 sequence (DNA): TGCAGTGCTCTGACTAGCTGGAGGGAGGGTGAGTTCTTC.

A word on this clonotype: At one of its ends the junction is not consistent with the germline gene, which may arise from a read error. The chain employs TRBV5-1 and TRBJ2-7; 9 bases line up with TRBD1. Per the germline V gene, CDR1 is SGHRS and CDR2 is YFSETQ. CDR3 length: 14 residues. The CDR3 sequence is CASSTWTGVSEKYF. The CDR3, as DNA: TGCGCCAGCAGCACCTGGACAGGGGTCAGCGAGAAGTACTTC.

The chain links TRBV6-6 to TRBJ2-5; 9 bases match TRBD2. Trimming removed 0 bases from V and 4 bases from J; junction bases left unmatched: 6. There are 16 residues in the CDR3. From germline, CDR1 is MNHNY and CDR2 SVGAGI (reference sequence). CDR3 coding DNA: TGTGCCAGCAGTTACTCGATAGCGGGAGATGTAGAGACCCAGTACTTC. Protein: CASSYSIAGDVETQYF.

This clonotype was picked up many times. The chain uses TRBV20-1 and TRBJ1-1; perhaps TRBD1 as D (5 bases). With 5 bases removed from V and 0 bases from J, the gap between germline ends came to 19 bases. CDR3 length: 16 amino acids. From germline, CDR1 is DFQATT and CDR2 SNEGSKA (reference sequence). The CDR3 loop is CSAEGKGPYMNTEAFF. The CDR3 coding sequence is TGCAGTGCTGAGGGGAAAGGACCGTATATGAACACTGAAGCTTTCTTT.

For this clonotype: This likely comes from a read error, as the CDR3 has no conserved phenylalanine or tryptophan at its end. This chain uses TRBV5-1 with TRBJ2-7; no firm D call. Germline V gives CDR1 SGHRS, CDR2 YFSETQ. The length of the CDR3 is 16 residues. The V end was cut by 2 bases, the J end by 6 bases, with 21 bases between. In nucleotides, the CDR3 is TGCGCCAGCAGCTTTTTCCCCGAAGGGAAGGTATTCGAGCAGTACTTA. Translated: CASSFFPEGKVFEQYL.

The gene calls are TRBV5-1 and TRBJ1-3, with 7 bases aligning to TRBD1. Germline assignment: CDR1 SGHRS and CDR2 YFSETQ. V was clipped by 4 bases and J by 4 bases; unmatched bases: 8. The CDR3 covers 15 residues. CDR3 region: CASSPRQGDGNTIYF. In DNA, the CDR3 is TGCGCCAGCAGCCCCCGACAGGGTGACGGAAACACCATATATTTT.

This chain links TRBV9 with TRBJ2-1; the match to TRBD1 covers 8 bases. CDR3 length: 15 residues. The V and J ends lost 0 bases and 7 bases, in that order; junction bases with no gene match: 6. Germline V CDR1 and CDR2: SGDLS, YYNGEE. CDR3 DNA sequence: TGTGCCAGCAGCGTAGGTGGGACAGGTATAAATGAGCAGTTCTTC. It codes for CASSVGGTGINEQFF.

The V call is TRBV20-1, the J call TRBJ2-3; 12 positions match TRBD2. Germline V lookup: CDR1 DFQATT, CDR2 SNEGSKA (reference sequence). The CDR3 is made up of 19 amino acids. V lost 2 bases, J lost 3 bases, and 15 bases stayed unmatched. CDR3 DNA sequence: TGCAGTGCTAGAAAAATAGCCACTAGCGGGAGGTTCCTAACAGATACGCAGTATTTT. Amino acids: CSARKIATSGRFLTDTQYF.

There are many counts of this clonotype. V usage is TRBV6-1 and J usage is TRBJ2-7; 8 bases agree with TRBD2. The CDR3 has 16 amino acids. From germline, CDR1 is MNHNS and CDR2 SASEGT. V lost 7 bases to trimming and J lost 5 bases; unmatched junction nucleotides: 16. CDR3: CASMMGLGGRPHEQYF. The CDR3, as DNA: TGTGCCAGCATGATGGGGCTTGGCGGGAGGCCCCACGAGCAGTACTTC.

The chain employs TRBV14 and TRBJ1-1; D gene ambiguous. CDR1 is SGHDN and CDR2 is FVKESK in the germline V gene. V was cut by 0 bases and J by 2 bases, with 16 bases left in between. The length of the CDR3 is 17 residues. Written as DNA, the CDR3 is TGTGCCAGCAGCCAAGATTGGTTGTACAAAATTAACACTGAAGCTTTCTTT. As protein: CASSQDWLYKINTEAFF.

This clonotype was seen a few times. V gene TRBV6-1 combines with J gene TRBJ2-3, with 7 bases fitting TRBD1. The trim removed 4 bases at V and 1 base at J, leaving 5 bases unmatched. This CDR3 has 15 residues. Germline CDR1 and CDR2: MNHNS and SASEGT. The DNA for the CDR3 is TGTGCCAGCAGTGGACAGGGCGAGGGCACAGATACGCAGTATTTT. Translated: CASSGQGEGTDTQYF.